This TCR beta chain stems from a study of T cells in Graves' hyperthyroidism and ophthalmopathy. Whole-study results and caveats: The model predicted ophthalmopathy a median around six months before onset. By a 13 V-J model, ophthalmopathy was set apart from stable hyperthyroidism. Clonotypes that were expanded in thyroid above 0.001 mostly appeared in blood too.

Remarks on this clonotype: Its target is not known.

Diagnosis relied on clinical symptoms, serum thyroxine and TRAb, thyroid ultrasound and orbital computed tomography. RNA transcripts were the template for amplifying TCR beta CDR3 regions. HTBI primers were the set used in a first-round RT-PCR of the TCR CDR3. MiXCR, run by TCRdb on the multiplex PCR reads, gives a single entry per CDR3 protein. The table records just over 550,000 distinct CDR3 sequences, roughly 50% of them present only once. The CDR3 runs 14 residues. V was cut by 4 bases and J by 1 base, with 11 bases left in between. CDR1 and CDR2 (germline): SGHRS, YFSETQ. V and J are TRBV5-1 and TRBJ2-5, with D perhaps TRBD1 (6 bases). Sequencing used peripheral blood or thyroid tissue (not recorded which). The TCR was taken from a young woman with Graves' hyperthyroidism. The CDR3 bases are TGCGCCAGCAGCGGCGACAGGATCCAAGAGACCCAGTACTTC. It codes for CASSGDRIQETQYF.